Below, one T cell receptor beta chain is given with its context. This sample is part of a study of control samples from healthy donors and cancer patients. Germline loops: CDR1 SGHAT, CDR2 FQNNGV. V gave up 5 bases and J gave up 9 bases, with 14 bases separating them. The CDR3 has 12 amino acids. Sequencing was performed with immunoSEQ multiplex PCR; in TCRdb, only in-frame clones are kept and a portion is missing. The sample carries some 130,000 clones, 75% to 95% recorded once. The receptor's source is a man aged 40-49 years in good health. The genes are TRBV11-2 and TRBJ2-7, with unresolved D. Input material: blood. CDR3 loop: CASSHGRVGQYF. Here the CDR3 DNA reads TGTGCCAGCAGCCACGGACGTGTCGGGCAGTACTTC.